One sample yielded the 2 T cell receptor beta chains listed below, sequenced in a study of a mutant IDH1 vaccine in newly diagnosed glioma. Time point here: week 11, during vaccination. Mutant IDH1 20-mer peptide, at 300 ug, made up each vaccine dose, with topical imiquimod. Repertoires were generated with immunoSEQ multiplex PCR, while TCRdb's copy carries only in-frame clones and drops some. The sample yields tens of thousands of clones, nearly 90% seen once. These receptors' targets are unknown. Here the sequenced sample was PBMCs, taken from a glioma patient whose treatment included an IDH1 peptide vaccine. The receptors come from a middle-aged woman with glioma.

The chain combines TRBV5-1 with TRBJ2-5; maybe TRBD2 (5 bases). Per germline, CDR1 SGHRS and CDR2 YFSETQ. This CDR3 comprises 14 residues. Trimming removed 0 bases at V and 5 bases at J, with 11 bases between. CDR3 amino acids: CASSLASMGETQYF. The CDR3 DNA follows: TGCGCCAGCAGCTTGGCTAGCATGGGGGAGACCCAGTACTTC. The variable domain in full, with the rest retrieved from reference TRBV5-1 and TRBJ2-5, is KAGVTQTPRYLIKTRGQQVTLSCSPISGHRSVSWYQQTPGQGLQFLFEYFSETQRNKGNFPGRFSGRQFSNSRSEMNVSTLELGDSALYLCASSLASMGETQYFGPGTRLLVL.

On this clone itself: An end of the junction differs from the germline gene, which may be a read error. This chain uses TRBV7-2 with TRBJ2-7; the D gene is possibly TRBD1 (6 bases). The germline V gene encodes CDR1 SGHTA and CDR2 FQGNSA. This CDR3 has 18 amino acids. The CDR3 sequence: CASSFRTAASPLSSEQYF. The DNA of the CDR3 is TGTGCCAGCAGCTTTCGGACAGCGGCTAGCCCTCTGTCCTCCGAGCAGTACTTC. Full variable domain (missing parts from reference TRBV7-2 and TRBJ2-7): GAGVSQSPSNKVTEKGKDVELRCDPISGHTALYWYRQSLGQGLEFLIYFQGNSAPDKSGLPSDRFSAERTGGSVSTLTIQRTQQEDSAVYLCASSFRTAASPLSSEQYFGPGTRLTVT.